Shown below are 21 T cell receptor beta chains from a single sample sequenced in a study of T cells in Graves' hyperthyroidism and ophthalmopathy. Amplification yielded TCR beta CDR3 regions, with RNA transcripts as the source. A set of HTBI primers served as the primers for a first-round RT-PCR of the TCR CDR3. MiXCR, applied by TCRdb to the multiplex PCR reads, yields one record per CDR3 protein. Of about 400,000 distinct CDR3 sequences listed, about 14% are singletons. Sequencing was done on a sample of blood. The receptor set was obtained from a woman in her thirties with Graves' ophthalmopathy.

This clonotype was found many times. This sequence joins TRBV6-2 or TRBV6-3 and TRBJ1-5; D is unresolved. In germline, CDR1 is MNHEY, CDR2 SVGEGT. This CDR3 spans 16 amino acids. V lost 3 bases, J lost 0 bases, and 12 bases lay in between. CDR3 DNA sequence: TGTGCCAGCAGTTATCGTCCAGGTTATAGCAATCAGCCCCAGCATTTT. As protein: CASSYRPGYSNQPQHF.

The rearrangement joins TRBV7-6 to TRBJ1-6, with D uncertain. V dropped 5 bases and J dropped 10 bases, with 15 bases sitting between them. The CDR3 is 14 amino acids. Germline CDR1 is SGHVS and CDR2 is FNYEAQ. CDR3 loop: CASSRSFAGSPLHF. CDR3 nucleotide sequence: TGTGCCAGCAGCCGAAGCTTTGCCGGGTCACCCCTCCACTTT.

This clonotype was counted many times. CDR3 DNA: TGTGCCAGCAGCGCCCGCGGCAGGGAAGAGACCCAGTACTTC. Translating it yields CASSARGREETQYF. This chain uses TRBV7-9 with TRBJ2-5; D may be TRBD1 (5 bases). V was clipped by 5 bases and J by 3 bases, with 13 bases between them. CDR1 is SEHNR, CDR2 FQNEAQ, per germline (reference sequence). The CDR3 runs to 14 residues.

V and J are TRBV12-3 or TRBV12-4 and TRBJ1-1; D is undetermined. Trimming took off 2 bases at V and 0 bases at J, with 16 bases between the two ends. The CDR3 is 17 residues long. The CDR3, as DNA: TGTGCCAGCAGTTTACTCCCAGGTTCGGGGATGAACACTGAAGCTTTCTTT. This codes for CASSLLPGSGMNTEAFF.

This clonotype appeared many times. The chain recombines TRBV11-3 with TRBJ1-1; 7 bases agree with TRBD1. CDR1 is SGHNT and CDR2 is YENEEA in the germline V gene. The CDR3 covers 13 residues. V lost 8 bases, J lost 8 bases, and 11 bases stayed unmatched. The CDR3 DNA follows: TGTGCCAGCGGGTACCGGGACAGACAAGAAGCTTTCTTT. It encodes CASGYRDRQEAFF.

This clonotype appeared many times. The chain recombines TRBV28 with TRBJ2-3; D call uncertain. The CDR3 is 12 amino acids. Germline V CDR1 and CDR2: MDHEN, SYDVKM. The V gene lost 5 bases and the J gene lost 2 bases, with 5 bases spanning the gap. The CDR3 protein is CASSRYTDTQYF. Here the CDR3 DNA reads TGTGCCAGCAGTCGATACACAGATACGCAGTATTTT.

This clonotype has only a few counts. This chain connects TRBV24-1 to TRBJ1-2; the D is unclear. The germline V gene has CDR1 KGHDR and CDR2 SFDVKD. CDR3 length equals 13 residues. V lost 5 bases to trimming and J lost 5 bases, with 11 bases between them. CDR3 in amino acids: CATSAPDGYGYTF. Written as DNA, the CDR3 is TGTGCCACCAGTGCGCCCGACGGTTATGGCTACACCTTC.

Ten or more counts support this clonotype. J is TRBJ2-3 and V is TRBV18; D is perhaps TRBD2 (7 bases). CDR1 and CDR2 (germline): KGHSH, LQKENI. This CDR3 contains 16 residues. V dropped 6 bases and J dropped 5 bases, with 21 bases sitting between them. The CDR3 nucleotides are TGTGCCAGCTCGCCGGGGGGCTTTAACAGGCAAGATACGCAGTATTTT. It specifies CASSPGGFNRQDTQYF. The full variable domain, in which reference TRBV18 and TRBJ2-3 provide the parts outside the CDR3, is NAGVMQNPRHLVRRRGQEARLRCSPMKGHSHVYWYRQLPEEGLKFMVYLQKENIIDESGMPKERFSAEFPKEGPSILRIQQVVRGDSAAYFCASSPGGFNRQDTQYFGPGTRLTVL.

As concerns this clonotype: At one boundary the junction diverges from the germline segment, which might be a read error. J is TRBJ1-5 and V is TRBV12-3 or TRBV12-4; a possible D gene is TRBD1 (6 bases). The CDR3 is 15 amino acids. The CDR3 nucleotides read TGTGCCAGCAGTGACAAGAGGGGGGGCAATAAGCCCCAGAATTTT. Translated, it gives CASSDKRGGNKPQNF.

The table lists this clonotype with many counts. The chain recombines TRBV7-8 with TRBJ1-4, with 7 bases identical to TRBD1. J lost 8 bases, V lost 5 bases, and 11 bases had no gene match. Germline CDR1 and CDR2: SGHVS and FQNEAQ. This CDR3 region has 15 residues. DNA of the CDR3: TGTGCCAGCAGCCATGACAGGGACGGGGACGAAAAACTGTTTTTT. Translating it yields CASSHDRDGDEKLFF.

In regard to this clonotype: A much larger clone differs from this one at a single base, so this may be a read error. J is TRBJ2-3 and V is TRBV7-9; 7 bases fit TRBD1. Germline V gene sequence: CDR1 SEHNR, CDR2 FQNEAQ (reference sequence). The CDR3 contains 16 residues. Germline trimming cut 1 base from V and 2 bases from J; bases unmatched to any gene: 6. CDR3 region: CASSLVNRGDTDTQYF. DNA of the CDR3: TGTGCCAGCAGCTTAGTCAACAGGGGAGACACAGATACGCAGTATTTT.

This clonotype was found many times. The V gene is TRBV7-2, the J gene TRBJ1-2; D is ambiguous. The CDR3 contains 14 residues. V was clipped by 5 bases and J by 1 base, with 11 bases between them. Germline V gene data show CDR1 as SGHTA and CDR2 as FQGNSA. CDR3 sequence reads: CASSPQVVNYGYTF. Here the CDR3 DNA reads TGTGCCAGCAGCCCTCAGGTCGTTAACTATGGCTACACCTTC.

This clonotype was seen many times. CDR3 DNA sequence: TGTGCCAGCACCCTCGACGGTAACTATGGCTACACCTTC. It codes for CASTLDGNYGYTF. J is TRBJ1-2 and V is TRBV6-1; D uncertain. V was cut by 7 bases and J by 1 base, with 10 bases left in between. CDR1 is MNHNS and CDR2 is SASEGT in the germline V gene. There are 13 residues in the CDR3.

This clonotype was seen only a few times. The chain uses TRBV29-1 and TRBJ2-6, with D tentatively TRBD1 or TRBD2 (6 bases each). The CDR3 spans 13 residues. Germline CDR1 SQVTM, CDR2 ANQGSEA. CDR3: CTTRGPGANVLTF. CDR3 coding DNA: TGCACCACCCGGGGGCCTGGGGCCAACGTCCTGACTTTC.

V usage is TRBV7-9 and J usage is TRBJ1-2; D not certain. Trimming cost V 2 bases and J 4 bases, with 8 bases left between them. The CDR3 covers 13 residues. Germline CDR1 is SEHNR and CDR2 is FQNEAQ (reference sequence). DNA for the CDR3: TGTGCCAGCAGCTTACTGGACGGCTATGGCTACACCTTC. It translates to CASSLLDGYGYTF.

This clonotype turned up a few times. The genes are TRBV7-6 and TRBJ2-3; TRBD2 might be the D (7 bases). CDR3 length: 16 residues. V was cut by 5 bases and J by 2 bases, with 17 bases left in between. Germline CDR1 is SGHVS and CDR2 is FNYEAQ. The CDR3 loop is CASSPRAGAPTDTQYF. The DNA for the CDR3 is TGTGCCAGCAGCCCCCGTGCGGGGGCACCCACAGATACGCAGTATTTT.

In its sample, this clonotype was seen many times. The rearrangement joins TRBV13 to TRBJ1-2; 7 bases are shared with TRBD1. The germline gives CDR1 PRHDT, CDR2 FYEKMQ (reference sequence). The length of the CDR3 is 13 residues. Losses at the gene ends were 6 bases for V and 3 bases for J; bases not matched to a gene: 4. The CDR3 DNA reads TGTGCCAGCAGTCTCGGGACAGACTATGGCTACACCTTC. Its protein product is CASSLGTDYGYTF.

This clonotype was counted ten times or more. V usage is TRBV12-3 or TRBV12-4 and J usage is TRBJ1-1, with 7 bases that match TRBD1. The CDR3 is 17 residues long. J lost 6 bases, V lost 3 bases, and 16 bases had no gene match. CDR3: CASSLGGGGRSAAEAFF. For the CDR3, the DNA is TGTGCCAGCAGTTTGGGAGGGGGCGGGCGGTCCGCGGCTGAAGCTTTCTTT.

Ten or more counts support this clonotype. The chain employs TRBV18 and TRBJ1-1; TRBD1 might be the D (6 bases). In germline, CDR1 is KGHSH, CDR2 LQKENI. CDR3 length: 15 residues. Trimming stripped 2 bases from V and 5 bases from J, with 15 bases between. CDR3 nucleotides: TGTGCCAGCTCACCAGAGGGACACCCAAGAACTGAAGCTTTCTTT. It encodes CASSPEGHPRTEAFF.

This clonotype was picked up many times. V is TRBV11-2 and J is TRBJ2-7; D is possibly TRBD1 (5 bases). Germline CDR1 is SGHAT and CDR2 is FQNNGV. The CDR3 contains 15 residues. The V and J ends lost 5 bases and 1 base respectively, with 15 bases between them. The CDR3 region is CASSTPRTRSYEQYF. CDR3 nucleotide sequence: TGTGCCAGCAGCACCCCTCGGACACGGTCCTACGAGCAGTACTTC.

There are many counts of this clonotype. The chain joins TRBV2 to TRBJ1-4; TRBD1 aligns across 12 bases. CDR1 and CDR2 from the germline V gene are SNHLY and FYNNEI. J lost 6 bases, V lost 6 bases, and 5 bases had no gene match. The CDR3 sequence is 15 residues long. This chain's CDR3 is CASRLGQGAYEKLFF. DNA of the CDR3: TGTGCCAGCAGGCTGGGACAGGGGGCGTATGAAAAACTGTTTTTT.